Listed here are 5 T cell receptor beta chains from one sample, sequenced in a study of shared clonotypes between healthy human individuals. Clones were read by immunoSEQ multiplex PCR, and TCRdb kept only the in-frame ones, dropping some. This table holds a few million clones, 80% to 95% found once. Sequences were obtained from naive CD4+ T cells from PBMCs. The subset here: CD45RA+ positively selected. These receptors all stem from a young man in good health. Some clones in this sample may be carry-over from other donors' samples.

The chain combines TRBV6-5 with TRBJ1-1, with D possibly TRBD1 on 5 matching bases. V lost 6 bases to trimming and J lost 1 base, with 15 bases between them. CDR3 length equals 15 residues. The germline gives CDR1 MNHEY, CDR2 SVGAGI. For the CDR3, the DNA is TGTGCCAGCAGGACCGAGGGGCGGTCGAACACTGAAGCTTTCTTT. Translating gives CASRTEGRSNTEAFF.

For the CDR3, the DNA is TGTGCCAGCGTCGGGACAGGGAGTTTCAATGAGCAGTTCTTC. Amino acids: CASVGTGSFNEQFF. The V and J genes are TRBV11-2 and TRBJ2-1, with TRBD1 identical over 9 bases. The V and J ends lost 8 bases and 6 bases, in that order; junction bases with no gene match: 8. The germline V gene encodes CDR1 SGHAT and CDR2 FQNNGV. This CDR3 comprises 14 residues.

The chain carries TRBV5-1 and TRBJ1-2; D may be TRBD1 (5 bases). The V gene lost 6 bases and the J gene lost 7 bases, with 13 bases spanning the gap. The CDR3 covers 12 residues. The germline CDR1 and CDR2 sequences are SGHRS and YFSETQ. Here the CDR3 DNA reads TGCGCCAGCACCGACCTTAGGGGTGGCTACACCTTC. Translating it yields CASTDLRGGYTF. Full variable domain (outside the CDR3, taken from reference TRBV5-1 and TRBJ1-2): KAGVTQTPRYLIKTRGQQVTLSCSPISGHRSVSWYQQTPGQGLQFLFEYFSETQRNKGNFPGRFSGRQFSNSRSEMNVSTLELGDSALYLCASTDLRGGYTFGSGTRLTVV.

The chain couples TRBV28 to TRBJ2-7; D could derive from TRBD1 or TRBD2 (6 bases each). CDR1 is MDHEN, CDR2 SYDVKM, per germline. The CDR3 has 13 residues. The ends were cut back, 7 bases at V and 0 bases at J, with 10 bases in the middle. CDR3 residues: CASTGGISYEQYF. CDR3 coding DNA: TGTGCCAGCACCGGGGGCATCTCCTACGAGCAGTACTTC.

The V and J genes are TRBV15 and TRBJ1-2; D is uncertain. V lost 8 bases and J lost 1, with 11 bases in between. Germline values: CDR1 LNHNV, CDR2 YYDKDF (reference sequence). CDR3 length: 13 amino acids. CDR3 region: CATSAGLNYGYTF. The CDR3, as DNA: TGTGCCACCTCAGCGGGTCTTAACTATGGCTACACCTTC.